A selection of T cell receptor beta chains follows, all from one sample in a study of blood T cell repertoires in COVID-19. Clones were sequenced by immunoSEQ multiplex PCR, and TCRdb holds only the in-frame ones, with some missing. The sample holds 110,000 to 150,000 clones, about 86% seen once. The sequencing input was peripheral blood. The source of these receptors is a human donor in a cohort sampled during active COVID-19. Both conserved end residues are part of each CDR3.

j_gene: TRBJ1-5; v_gene: TRBV2; CDR3aa: CASGSARGNQPQHF
j_gene: TRBJ1-6; v_gene: TRBV5-4; CDR3aa: CASRFRQGNSPLHF
j_gene: TRBJ1-6; v_gene: TRBV6-4; CDR3aa: CASSYDISPLHF
j_gene: TRBJ1-2; v_gene: TRBV5-1; CDR3aa: CASSGGTVGDYGYTF
j_gene: TRBJ2-5; v_gene: TRBV4-2; CDR3aa: CASSQAGGLETQYF
j_gene: TRBJ2-2; v_gene: TRBV19; CDR3aa: CASSGGQGFTGELFF
j_gene: TRBJ2-3; v_gene: TRBV2; CDR3aa: CASSERGGVFTQYF
j_gene: TRBJ2-5; v_gene: TRBV29-1; CDR3aa: CSVAPSGWQGTLLETQYF
j_gene: TRBJ2-2; v_gene: TRBV10-3; CDR3aa: CAINRGTVDTGELFF
j_gene: TRBJ2-5; v_gene: TRBV29-1; CDR3aa: CSVEGGTQGNSLETQYF
j_gene: TRBJ1-1; v_gene: TRBV19; CDR3aa: CASSHPGGSYTEAFF
j_gene: TRBJ1-4; v_gene: TRBV2; CDR3aa: CASSAAVATNEKLFF
j_gene: TRBJ2-3; v_gene: TRBV11-2; CDR3aa: CASSRIQGARPSTDTQYF
j_gene: TRBJ2-5; v_gene: TRBV5-1; CDR3aa: CASSYSGTSGGPETQYF
j_gene: TRBJ2-7; v_gene: TRBV19; CDR3aa: CASSRTGRYEQYF
j_gene: TRBJ1-1; v_gene: TRBV6-5; CDR3aa: CASKGGGQRRTEAFF
j_gene: TRBJ2-2; v_gene: TRBV7-6; CDR3aa: CASGNRVNTGELFF
j_gene: TRBJ2-7; v_gene: TRBV5-1; CDR3aa: CASSQGSYEQYF
j_gene: TRBJ1-1; v_gene: TRBV18; CDR3aa: CASSPPVKVQGEEAFF
j_gene: TRBJ2-1; v_gene: TRBV6-5; CDR3aa: CASSLTGGNRNEQFF
j_gene: TRBJ2-1; v_gene: TRBV29-1; CDR3aa: CSGVGQGESYNEQFF
j_gene: TRBJ2-5; v_gene: TRBV3-1/TRBV3-2; CDR3aa: CASSQGAGQETQYF
j_gene: TRBJ2-7; v_gene: TRBV7-8; CDR3aa: CASRSRGSTPYEQYF
j_gene: TRBJ2-3; v_gene: TRBV3-1/TRBV3-2; CDR3aa: CASSQRLAGLLDTQYF
j_gene: TRBJ2-5; v_gene: TRBV10-2; CDR3aa: CASRLAGGRETQYF
j_gene: TRBJ1-4; v_gene: TRBV11-2; CDR3aa: CASSPDGQRDEKLFF
j_gene: TRBJ2-3; v_gene: TRBV5-1; CDR3aa: CASSLEAGGPTDTQYF
j_gene: TRBJ1-1; v_gene: TRBV3-1/TRBV3-2; CDR3aa: CASSQLSTEAFF
j_gene: TRBJ2-3; v_gene: TRBV9; CDR3aa: CASSVTSGGKGTDTQYF
j_gene: TRBJ2-2; v_gene: TRBV5-1; CDR3aa: CASSLAGGSTGELFF
j_gene: TRBJ1-1; v_gene: TRBV3-1/TRBV3-2; CDR3aa: CASSRPPGNTEAFF
j_gene: TRBJ1-2; v_gene: TRBV18; CDR3aa: CASSPIPGQGAPYGYTF
j_gene: TRBJ1-6; v_gene: TRBV12-3/TRBV12-4; CDR3aa: CASSLSSPLHF
j_gene: TRBJ2-7; v_gene: TRBV6-5; CDR3aa: CASSPYGGTYEQYF
j_gene: TRBJ2-1; v_gene: TRBV7-8; CDR3aa: CASSRGDSSYNEQFF
j_gene: TRBJ1-1; v_gene: TRBV19; CDR3aa: CASSMYEGGGTEAFF
j_gene: TRBJ1-2; v_gene: TRBV19; CDR3aa: CASSIGTKGLPGYTF
j_gene: TRBJ2-7; v_gene: TRBV4-1; CDR3aa: CASSLEGTEQYF
j_gene: TRBJ2-3; v_gene: TRBV5-1; CDR3aa: CASSRYRGTDTQYF
j_gene: TRBJ1-4; v_gene: TRBV6-6; CDR3aa: CASSQRGATNEKLFF
j_gene: TRBJ1-1; v_gene: TRBV2; CDR3aa: CASSVEGGAEAFF
j_gene: TRBJ2-7; v_gene: TRBV27; CDR3aa: CASSSWTGREQYF
j_gene: TRBJ2-7; v_gene: TRBV18; CDR3aa: CASSPPGLGSYEQYF
j_gene: TRBJ2-7; v_gene: TRBV5-6; CDR3aa: CASSGQDTSYEQYF
j_gene: TRBJ1-3; v_gene: TRBV11-3; CDR3aa: CASSAGLSGNTIYF
j_gene: TRBJ1-5; v_gene: TRBV2; CDR3aa: CASNRDRAGNQPQHF
j_gene: TRBJ2-3; v_gene: TRBV9; CDR3aa: CASSVLAGLADTQYF
j_gene: TRBJ1-6; v_gene: TRBV19; CDR3aa: CASSIPARPNSPLHF
j_gene: TRBJ2-7; v_gene: TRBV2; CDR3aa: CASSLTRSYEQYF
j_gene: TRBJ1-4; v_gene: TRBV5-1; CDR3aa: CASSLVQGNIEKLFF
j_gene: TRBJ2-1; v_gene: TRBV5-6; CDR3aa: CASSFGTGGSIDEQFF
j_gene: TRBJ1-5; v_gene: TRBV19; CDR3aa: CASSSRVSNQPQHF
j_gene: TRBJ1-1; v_gene: TRBV19; CDR3aa: CASSMVRLNTEAFF
j_gene: TRBJ1-2; v_gene: TRBV18; CDR3aa: CASSLTGTAGPGYTF
j_gene: TRBJ2-7; v_gene: TRBV7-9; CDR3aa: CASSLGQGIAYEQYF